This TCR beta chain was profiled in a study of cytomegalovirus exposure and HLA in healthy donors. Study findings and constraints: When analyzed later, a missense DCLRE1C variant was found to be linked to TCR beta V- and J-gene trimming. There were some public TCRs occurring in many donors, but most TCR sequences were rare. The authors considered a cluster of highly shared sequence variants likely to be a sequencing artifact.

The CDR3 sequence is 16 residues long. It was with 60 Vbeta and 13 Jbeta primers that the PCR ran. Method: immunoSEQ multiplex PCR; TCRdb's copy keeps in-frame clones and lacks some. In the table there are about 94,000 clones, about 75% of which are singletons. This clone was recorded a few times. Its matching antigen is unknown. This clonotype originated in a man aged 40-50 years in good health and CMV-seropositive. What was sequenced was PBMCs. The chain combines TRBV21-1 with TRBJ1-1. TRBV21-1 is annotated as a pseudogene. In DNA form, the CDR3 reads TGTGCCAGCAGCAAAGTGAATCACCCAACGGACACTGAAGCTTTCTTT. Translating it yields CASSKVNHPTDTEAFF.